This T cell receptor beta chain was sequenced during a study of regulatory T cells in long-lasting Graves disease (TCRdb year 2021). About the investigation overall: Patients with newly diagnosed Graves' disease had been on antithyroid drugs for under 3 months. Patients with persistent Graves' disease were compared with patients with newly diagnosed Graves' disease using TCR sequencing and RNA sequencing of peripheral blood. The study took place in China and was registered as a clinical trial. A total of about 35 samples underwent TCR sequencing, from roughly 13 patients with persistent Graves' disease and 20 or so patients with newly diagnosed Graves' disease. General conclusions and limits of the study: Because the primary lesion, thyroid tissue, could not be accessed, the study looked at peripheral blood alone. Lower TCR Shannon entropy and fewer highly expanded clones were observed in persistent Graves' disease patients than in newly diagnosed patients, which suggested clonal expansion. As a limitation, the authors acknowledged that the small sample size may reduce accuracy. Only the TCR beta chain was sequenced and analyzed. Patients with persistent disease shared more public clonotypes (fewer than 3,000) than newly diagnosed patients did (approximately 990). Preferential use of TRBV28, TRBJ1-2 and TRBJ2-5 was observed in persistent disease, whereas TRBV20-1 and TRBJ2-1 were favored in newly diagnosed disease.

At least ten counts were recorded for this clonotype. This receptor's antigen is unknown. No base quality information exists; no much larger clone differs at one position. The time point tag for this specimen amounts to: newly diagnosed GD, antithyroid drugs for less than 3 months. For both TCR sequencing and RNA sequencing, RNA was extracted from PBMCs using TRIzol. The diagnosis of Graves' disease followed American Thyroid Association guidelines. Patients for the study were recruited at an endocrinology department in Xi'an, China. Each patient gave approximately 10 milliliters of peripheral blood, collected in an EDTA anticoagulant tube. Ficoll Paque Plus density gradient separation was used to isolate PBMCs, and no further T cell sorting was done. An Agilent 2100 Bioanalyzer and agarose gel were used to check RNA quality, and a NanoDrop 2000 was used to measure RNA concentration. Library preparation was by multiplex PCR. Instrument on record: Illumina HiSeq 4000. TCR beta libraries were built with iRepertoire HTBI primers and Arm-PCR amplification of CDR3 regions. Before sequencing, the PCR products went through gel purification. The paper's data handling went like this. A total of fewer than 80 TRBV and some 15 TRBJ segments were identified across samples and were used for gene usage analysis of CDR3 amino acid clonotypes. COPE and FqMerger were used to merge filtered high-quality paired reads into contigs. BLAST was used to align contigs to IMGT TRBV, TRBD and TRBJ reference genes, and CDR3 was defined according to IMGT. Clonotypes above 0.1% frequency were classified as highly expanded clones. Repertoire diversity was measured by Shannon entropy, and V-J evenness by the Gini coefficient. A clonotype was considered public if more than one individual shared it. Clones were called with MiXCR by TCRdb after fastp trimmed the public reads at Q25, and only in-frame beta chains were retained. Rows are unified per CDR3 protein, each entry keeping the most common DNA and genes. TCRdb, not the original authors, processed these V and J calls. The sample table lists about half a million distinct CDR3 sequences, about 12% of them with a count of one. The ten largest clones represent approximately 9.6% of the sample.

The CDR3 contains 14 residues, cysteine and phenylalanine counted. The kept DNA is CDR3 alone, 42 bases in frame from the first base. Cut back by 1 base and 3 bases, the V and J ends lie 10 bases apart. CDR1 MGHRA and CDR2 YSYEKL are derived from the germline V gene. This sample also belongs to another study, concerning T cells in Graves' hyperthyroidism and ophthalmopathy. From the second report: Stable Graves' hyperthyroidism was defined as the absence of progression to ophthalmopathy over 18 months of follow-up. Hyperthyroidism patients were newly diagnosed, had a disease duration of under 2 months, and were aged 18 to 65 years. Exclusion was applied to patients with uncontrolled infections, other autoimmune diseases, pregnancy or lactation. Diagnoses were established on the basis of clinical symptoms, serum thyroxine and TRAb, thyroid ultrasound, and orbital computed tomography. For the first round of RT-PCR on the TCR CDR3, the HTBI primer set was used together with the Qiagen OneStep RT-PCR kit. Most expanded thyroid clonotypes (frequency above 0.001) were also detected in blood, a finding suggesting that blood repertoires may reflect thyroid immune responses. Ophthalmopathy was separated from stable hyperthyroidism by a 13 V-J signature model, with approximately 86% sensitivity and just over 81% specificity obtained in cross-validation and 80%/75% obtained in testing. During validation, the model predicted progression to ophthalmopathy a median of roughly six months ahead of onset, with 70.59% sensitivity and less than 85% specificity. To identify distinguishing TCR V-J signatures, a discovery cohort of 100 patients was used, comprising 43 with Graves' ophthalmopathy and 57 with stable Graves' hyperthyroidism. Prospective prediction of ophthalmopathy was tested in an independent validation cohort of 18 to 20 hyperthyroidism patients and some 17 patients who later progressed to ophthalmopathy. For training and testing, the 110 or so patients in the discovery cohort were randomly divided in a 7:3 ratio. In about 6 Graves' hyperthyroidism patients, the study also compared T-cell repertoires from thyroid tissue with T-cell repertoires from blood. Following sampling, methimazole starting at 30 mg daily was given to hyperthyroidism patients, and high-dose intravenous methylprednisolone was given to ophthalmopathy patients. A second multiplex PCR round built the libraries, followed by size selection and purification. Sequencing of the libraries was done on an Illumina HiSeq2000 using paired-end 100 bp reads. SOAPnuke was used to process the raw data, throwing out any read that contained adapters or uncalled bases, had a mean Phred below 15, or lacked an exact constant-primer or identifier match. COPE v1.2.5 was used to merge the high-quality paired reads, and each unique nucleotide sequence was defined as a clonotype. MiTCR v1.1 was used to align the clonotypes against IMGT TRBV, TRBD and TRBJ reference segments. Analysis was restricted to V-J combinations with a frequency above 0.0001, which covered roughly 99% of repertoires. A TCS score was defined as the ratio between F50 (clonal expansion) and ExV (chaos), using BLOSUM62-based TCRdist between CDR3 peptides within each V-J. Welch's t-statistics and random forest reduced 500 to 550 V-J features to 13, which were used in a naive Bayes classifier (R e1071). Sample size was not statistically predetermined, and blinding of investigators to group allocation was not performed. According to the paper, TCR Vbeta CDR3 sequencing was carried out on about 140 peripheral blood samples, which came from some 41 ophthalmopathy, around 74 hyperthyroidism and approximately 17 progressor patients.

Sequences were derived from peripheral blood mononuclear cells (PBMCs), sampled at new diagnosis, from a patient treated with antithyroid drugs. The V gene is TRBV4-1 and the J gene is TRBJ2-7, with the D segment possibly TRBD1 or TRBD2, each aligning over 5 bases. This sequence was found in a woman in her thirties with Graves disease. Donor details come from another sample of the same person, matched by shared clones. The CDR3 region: CASSQGDGNYEQYF. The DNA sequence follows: TGCGCCAGCAGCCAAGGGGACGGAAACTACGAGCAGTACTTC.